This is a list of T cell receptor beta chains from one sample in a study of blood T cells in healthy people across ages. TCRdb re-analysed the 5' RACE reads in MiXCR, keeping a single row per CDR3 protein. The table records around 800,000 distinct CDR3 sequences, about a quarter of them present only once. This sample was shared with a second study, whose subject was T cells of mothers and their children.

Sequencing was done on a sample of blood. The receptor set was obtained from a boy aged 5 to 17 in good health. Both conserved end residues are part of each CDR3. The D gene is left open where the match is weak. Expanded clones get a size class; other rows say once, few or many, or leave the size out.

v_call	clone_size	j_call	d_call	cdr3_aa	cdr3_nt
TRBV15	-	TRBJ1-4	-	CATSRQEPNEKLFF	TGTGCCACCAGCAGACAAGAGCCCAATGAAAAACTGTTTTTT
TRBV27	once	TRBJ2-7	TRBD2	CASSLGGGVEQYF	TGTGCCAGCAGTCTTGGCGGGGGGGTTGAGCAGTACTTC
TRBV19	-	TRBJ2-7	TRBD1	CASSTAGQGSYEQYF	TGTGCCAGTAGTACCGCGGGACAGGGCTCCTACGAGCAGTACTTC
TRBV12-3/TRBV12-4	few	TRBJ2-1	-	CASSFLTRPPLGEQFF	TGTGCCAGCAGTTTTCTCACAAGGCCCCCATTGGGTGAGCAGTTCTTC
TRBV21-1	-	TRBJ2-5	-	CASSKAQGSSETQYF	TGTGCCAGCAGCAAAGCGCAGGGGTCTTCAGAGACCCAGTACTTC
TRBV27	-	TRBJ2-7	-	CASSLSQGGEQYF	TGTGCCAGCAGTTTATCGCAAGGAGGGGAGCAGTACTTC
TRBV10-2	-	TRBJ1-4	-	CASRDTATNEKLFF	TGCGCCAGCCGGGACACGGCAACTAATGAAAAACTGTTTTTT
TRBV4-1	few	TRBJ1-4	-	CASSLGGAAEKLFF	TGCGCCAGCAGCCTGGGAGGGGCGGCTGAAAAACTGTTTTTT
TRBV14	few	TRBJ2-7	-	CASSQDFIEAGSSYEQYF	TGTGCCAGCAGCCAAGACTTTATTGAAGCAGGGAGCTCCTACGAGCAGTACTTC
TRBV4-1	few	TRBJ1-4	-	CACSRMTRESEKLFF	TGCGCCTGCAGCCGAATGACGAGGGAGAGTGAAAAACTGTTTTTT
TRBV5-1	-	TRBJ2-1	-	CASSPEGSAYNEQFF	TGCGCCAGCAGTCCGGAGGGCAGCGCATACAATGAGCAGTTCTTC
TRBV7-2	few	TRBJ2-1	-	CASSLRVSGATSYNEQFF	TGTGCCAGCAGCTTACGAGTTTCGGGGGCCACCTCCTACAATGAGCAGTTCTTC
TRBV10-1	-	TRBJ2-5	TRBD2	CASVATSGGLRETQYF	TGCGCCAGCGTAGCGACGAGCGGGGGCCTGCGAGAGACCCAGTACTTC
TRBV20-1	few	TRBJ2-5	-	CSAGLAGSLETQYF	TGCAGTGCCGGGCTAGCAGGGAGTTTAGAGACCCAGTACTTC
TRBV7-9	few	TRBJ1-5	-	CASSYGQINQPQHF	TGTGCCAGCAGCTACGGACAGATAAATCAGCCCCAGCATTTT
TRBV28	few	TRBJ2-1	TRBD1	CASSETGAEEQFF	TGTGCCAGCAGTGAAACAGGGGCGGAAGAGCAGTTCTTC
TRBV12-3/TRBV12-4	few	TRBJ2-2	-	CASSPWGPTNTGELFF	TGTGCCAGCAGCCCCTGGGGGCCTACCAACACCGGGGAGCTGTTTTTT
TRBV10-3	-	TRBJ2-5	-	CAISGGSEYETQYF	TGTGCCATCAGTGGGGGTTCCGAGTACGAGACCCAGTACTTC
TRBV12-3/TRBV12-4	-	TRBJ2-2	TRBD2	CASRDSGRGSGELFF	TGTGCCAGCAGAGATAGCGGGAGAGGGTCCGGGGAGCTGTTTTTT